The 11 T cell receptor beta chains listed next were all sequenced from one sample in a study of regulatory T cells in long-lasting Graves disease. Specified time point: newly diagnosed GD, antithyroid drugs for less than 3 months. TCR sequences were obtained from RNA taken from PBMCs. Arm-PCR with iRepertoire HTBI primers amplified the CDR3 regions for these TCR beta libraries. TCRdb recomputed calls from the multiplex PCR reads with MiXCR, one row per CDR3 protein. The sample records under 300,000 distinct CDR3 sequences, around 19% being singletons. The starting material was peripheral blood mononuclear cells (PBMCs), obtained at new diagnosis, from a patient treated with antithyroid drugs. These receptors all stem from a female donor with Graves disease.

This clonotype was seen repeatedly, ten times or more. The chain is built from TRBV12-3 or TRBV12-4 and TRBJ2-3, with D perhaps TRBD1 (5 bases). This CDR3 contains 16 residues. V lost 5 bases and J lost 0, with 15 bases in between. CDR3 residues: CASSPFRAGSTDTQYF. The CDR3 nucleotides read TGTGCCAGCAGTCCGTTTCGTGCAGGGAGCACAGATACGCAGTATTTT.

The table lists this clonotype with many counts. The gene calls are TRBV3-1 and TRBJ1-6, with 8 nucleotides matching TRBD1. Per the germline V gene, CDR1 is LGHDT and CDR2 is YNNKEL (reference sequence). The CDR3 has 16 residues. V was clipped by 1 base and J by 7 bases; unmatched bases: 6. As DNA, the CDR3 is TGTGCCAGCAGCCAAGGGCAGGGGGCGCGCAATTCACCCCTCCACTTT. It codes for CASSQGQGARNSPLHF. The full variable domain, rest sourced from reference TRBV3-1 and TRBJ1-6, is DTAVSQTPKYLVTQMGNDKSIKCEQNLGHDTMYWYKQDSKKFLKIMFSYNNKELIINETVPNRFSPKSPDKAHLNLHINSLELGDSAVYFCASSQGQGARNSPLHFGNGTRLTVT.

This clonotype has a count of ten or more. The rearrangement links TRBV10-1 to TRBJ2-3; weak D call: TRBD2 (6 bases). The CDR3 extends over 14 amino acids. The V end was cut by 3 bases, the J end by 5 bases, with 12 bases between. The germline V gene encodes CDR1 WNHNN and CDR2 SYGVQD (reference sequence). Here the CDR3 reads CASSEGGGVDTQYF. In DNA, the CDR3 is TGCGCCAGCAGTGAAGGTGGAGGGGTAGATACGCAGTATTTT.

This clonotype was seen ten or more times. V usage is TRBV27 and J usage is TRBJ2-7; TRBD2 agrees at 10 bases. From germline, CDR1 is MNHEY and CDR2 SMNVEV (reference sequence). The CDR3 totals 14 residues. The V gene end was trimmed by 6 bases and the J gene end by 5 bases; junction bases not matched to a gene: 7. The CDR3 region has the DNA TGTGCCAGCAGGCCAGCTAGCGGGAGCAACGAGCAGTACTTC. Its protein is CASRPASGSNEQYF.

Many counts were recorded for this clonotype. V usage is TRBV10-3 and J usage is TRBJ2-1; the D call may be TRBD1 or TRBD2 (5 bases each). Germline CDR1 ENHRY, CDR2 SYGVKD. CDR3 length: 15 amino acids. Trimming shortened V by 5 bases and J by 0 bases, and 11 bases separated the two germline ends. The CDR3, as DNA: TGTGCCATCAGTACCGGGACCCGCTCCTACAATGAGCAGTTCTTC. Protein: CAISTGTRSYNEQFF.

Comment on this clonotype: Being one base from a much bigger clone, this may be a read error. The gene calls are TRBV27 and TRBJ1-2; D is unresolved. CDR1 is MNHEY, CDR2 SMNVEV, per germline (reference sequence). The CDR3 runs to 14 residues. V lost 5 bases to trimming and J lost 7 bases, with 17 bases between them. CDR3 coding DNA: TGTGCCAGCAGTGAGACCGGCGGGTCCAGTGGCTACACCTTC. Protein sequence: CASSETGGSSGYTF.

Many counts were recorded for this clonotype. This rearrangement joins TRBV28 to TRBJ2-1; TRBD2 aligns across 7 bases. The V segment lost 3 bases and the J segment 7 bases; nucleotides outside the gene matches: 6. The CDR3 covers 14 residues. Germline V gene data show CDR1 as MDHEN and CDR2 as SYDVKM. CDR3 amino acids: CASSLGGSGNEQFF. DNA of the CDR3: TGTGCCAGCAGTTTGGGGGGGAGCGGGAATGAGCAGTTCTTC.

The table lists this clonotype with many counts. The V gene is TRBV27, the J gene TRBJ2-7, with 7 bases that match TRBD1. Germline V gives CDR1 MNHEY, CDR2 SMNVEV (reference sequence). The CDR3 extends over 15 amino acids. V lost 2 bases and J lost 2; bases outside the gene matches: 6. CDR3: CASSLKGAPPYEQYF. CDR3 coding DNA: TGTGCCAGCAGTTTAAAGGGGGCCCCACCCTACGAGCAGTACTTC.

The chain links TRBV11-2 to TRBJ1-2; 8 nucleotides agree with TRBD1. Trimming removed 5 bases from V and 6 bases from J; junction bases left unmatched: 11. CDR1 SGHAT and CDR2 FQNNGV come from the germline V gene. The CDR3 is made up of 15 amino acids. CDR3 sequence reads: CASSIRTGRKNGYTF. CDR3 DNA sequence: TGTGCCAGCAGCATCAGGACAGGGAGGAAGAATGGCTACACCTTC.

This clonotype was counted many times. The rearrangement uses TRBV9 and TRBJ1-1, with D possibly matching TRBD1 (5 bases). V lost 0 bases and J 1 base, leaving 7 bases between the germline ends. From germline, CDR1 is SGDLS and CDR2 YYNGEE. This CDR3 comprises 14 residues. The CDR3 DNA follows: TGTGCCAGCAGCGTAGCGACAGCGAACACTGAAGCTTTCTTT. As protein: CASSVATANTEAFF. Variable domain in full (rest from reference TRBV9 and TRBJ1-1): DSGVTQTPKHLITATGQRVTLRCSPRSGDLSVYWYQQSLDQGLQFLIQYYNGEERAKGNILERFSAQQFPDLHSELNLSSLELGDSALYFCASSVATANTEAFFGQGTRLTVV.

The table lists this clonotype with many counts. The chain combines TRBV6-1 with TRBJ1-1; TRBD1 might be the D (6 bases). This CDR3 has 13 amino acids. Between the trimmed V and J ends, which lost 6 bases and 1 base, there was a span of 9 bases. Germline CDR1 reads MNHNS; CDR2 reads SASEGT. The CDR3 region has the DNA TGTGCCAGCAGCGTACAGGGGAACACTGAAGCTTTCTTT. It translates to CASSVQGNTEAFF.